This TCR beta chain appears in the sequencing data of a study of Ad26.COV2.S vaccination and SARS-CoV-2 variants. In the study overall: Donor was one of the participants in the Ad26.COV2.S arm of the COV1001 trial.

Sequenced by immunoSEQ multiplex PCR; TCRdb stores in-frame clones only, minus some. The sample yields approximately 480,000 clones, 87% seen once. Points from the study as a whole: Breadth, reportedly substantial, characterized the spike-specific CD8+ and CD4+ T cell responses after vaccination. Recipients of either vaccine or placebo displayed similar breadth of non-spike TCRs.

A single count supports this clone. Its antigen is still unknown. This sample's treatment: some 20 received Ad26.COV2.S at low or high dose, single or two shots; five or six received placebo; per-sample allocation not given. Repertoires come from day 63 after the first vaccine or placebo injection. Boston provided a donor who was an adult aged 18-55 years. V dropped 5 bases and J dropped 7 bases, with 18 bases sitting between them. Germline V gene lookup returns CDR1 KGHSH and CDR2 LQKENI. The CDR3 is 14 residues long. The receptor comes from a person between 18 and 59 years old who received the Ad26.COV2.S COVID-19 vaccine or a placebo. The chain links TRBV18 to TRBJ2-7, with D perhaps TRBD1 (5 bases). The sample was peripheral blood, taken in a trial of Ad26.COV2.S vaccine versus placebo. DNA of the CDR3: TGTGCCAGCTCATCGACAGACATACTGGGTGAGCAGTACTTC. This gives the protein CASSSTDILGEQYF.